A single T cell receptor (beta chain) is shown here with its context. The V gene lost 0 bases and the J gene lost 2 bases, with 9 bases spanning the gap. CDR3 length: 14 amino acids. The germline V gene has CDR1 SGHTS and CDR2 YDEGEE. This sample stems from a study of technical replicates of blood from a handful of donors. The method was immunoSEQ multiplex PCR; TCRdb's version includes in-frame clones alone and lacks a portion of them. The repertoire has 90,000 to 100,000 clones, approximately 95% of them found once; the top ten carry 0.2% to 0.25%. The J gene is TRBJ2-7, the V gene TRBV5-8; TRBD2 might be the D (5 bases). The receptor's source is a human donor in good health. Sequences were obtained from T cells isolated from PBMCs. The CDR3 spells CASSLVGITYEQYF. CDR3 DNA: TGTGCCAGCAGCTTGGTCGGGATCACCTACGAGCAGTACTTC.